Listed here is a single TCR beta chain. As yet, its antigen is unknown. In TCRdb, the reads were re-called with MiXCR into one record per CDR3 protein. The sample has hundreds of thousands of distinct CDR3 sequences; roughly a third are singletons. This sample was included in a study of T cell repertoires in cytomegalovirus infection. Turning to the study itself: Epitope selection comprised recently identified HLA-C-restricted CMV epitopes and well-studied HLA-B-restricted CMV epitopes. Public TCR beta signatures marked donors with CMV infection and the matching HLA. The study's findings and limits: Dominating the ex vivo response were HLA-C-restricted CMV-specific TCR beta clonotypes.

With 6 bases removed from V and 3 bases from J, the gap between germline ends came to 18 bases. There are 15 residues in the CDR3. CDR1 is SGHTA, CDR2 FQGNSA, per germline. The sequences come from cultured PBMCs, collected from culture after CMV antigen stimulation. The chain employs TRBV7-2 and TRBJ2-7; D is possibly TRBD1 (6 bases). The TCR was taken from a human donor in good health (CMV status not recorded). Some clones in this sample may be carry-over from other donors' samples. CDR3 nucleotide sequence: TGTGCCAGCAGTTCCCCGAGGGACATTATCTACGAGCAGTACTTC. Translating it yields CASSSPRDIIYEQYF. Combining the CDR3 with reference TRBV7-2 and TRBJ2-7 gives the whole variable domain GAGVSQSPSNKVTEKGKDVELRCDPISGHTALYWYRQSLGQGLEFLIYFQGNSAPDKSGLPSDRFSAERTGGSVSTLTIQRTQQEDSAVYLCASSSPRDIIYEQYFGPGTRLTVT.